This is a list of T cell receptor beta chains from one sample in a study of blood T cell repertoires in COVID-19. Assay used: immunoSEQ multiplex PCR; TCRdb lists only in-frame clones, some missing. Of about 70,000 clones in the sample, roughly 80% are singletons; the top ten hold more than 4.5%. What was sequenced was peripheral blood. All receptors derive from a woman aged 80 or older with active or convalescent COVID-19. The CDR3 runs from the conserved cysteine through the conserved F or W. The D gene is left open where the match is weak. Size is omitted from some rows. Given values are once, few, many or a class for expanded clones.

NA TRBJ2-6 TRBV19 NA TGTGCCAGTAGAAAGGGGCAGCTCCGCTCTGGGGCCAACGTCCTGACTTTC CASRKGQLRSGANVLTF
few TRBJ1-2 TRBV5-4 NA TGTGCCAGCAGCCCACAGGGTTTCTATGGCTACACCTTC CASSPQGFYGYTF
NA TRBJ1-3 TRBV5-1 NA TGCGCCAGCAGCTTGGGAGGTCTCCCCTCTGGAAACACCATATATTTT CASSLGGLPSGNTIYF
NA TRBJ1-1 TRBV7-2 NA TGTGCCAGCAGCTTCTGGGGCGCGAACACTGAAGCTTTCTTT CASSFWGANTEAFF
NA TRBJ1-5 TRBV25-1 TRBD1 TGTGCCAGCCGGCCGGGACAGGGAAGCAATCAGCCCCAGCATTTT CASRPGQGSNQPQHF
NA TRBJ1-2 TRBV7-2 TRBD1 TGTGCCAGCAGCTACCGGGACAGGGGGCTACTGAATGGCTACACCTTC CASSYRDRGLLNGYTF
NA TRBJ2-5 TRBV11-1 TRBD1 TGTGCCAGCAGCCTACGGGACAGTCAAGAGACCCAGTACTTC CASSLRDSQETQYF
NA TRBJ1-1 TRBV18 NA TGTGCCAGCTCACCACAGGGGGAGAACACTGAAGCTTTCTTT CASSPQGENTEAFF
NA TRBJ2-5 TRBV12-3/TRBV12-4 TRBD2 TGTGCCAGCAGGCGGGGGGACTGGGAGACCCAGTACTTC CASRRGDWETQYF
NA TRBJ2-1 TRBV7-9 NA TGTGCCAGCAGCCTCTGGACTGTCAATGAGCAGTTCTTC CASSLWTVNEQFF
NA TRBJ2-7 TRBV15 TRBD1 TGTGCCACCAGCAGAGATGGACAGGGGAACTCCTACGAGCAGTACTTC CATSRDGQGNSYEQYF
NA TRBJ2-5 TRBV5-1 TRBD1 TGCGCCAGCAGCTGGTCGGACAGGGAAGTACGAGAGACCCAGTACTTC CASSWSDREVRETQYF
NA TRBJ1-4 TRBV30 NA TGTGCCTGGAAACAGGCCAGTGAAAAACTGTTTTTT CAWKQASEKLFF
few TRBJ1-3 TRBV7-2 NA TGTGCCAGCAGCAGATCAGGTCCTCATGGAAACACCATATATTTT CASSRSGPHGNTIYF
NA TRBJ2-5 TRBV19 TRBD2 TGTGCCAGTAGTAAGGACGGGCTAGCGGGAGGGCCACGAGAGACCCAGTACTTC CASSKDGLAGGPRETQYF
once TRBJ1-2 TRBV7-2 TRBD1 TGTGCCAGCAGCTTAAGATTAGAGGGGGCTTATGGCTACACCTTC CASSLRLEGAYGYTF
NA TRBJ1-6 TRBV12-3/TRBV12-4 NA TGTGCCAGCAGTGATAGCGGGGATTCACCCCTCCACTTT CASSDSGDSPLHF
NA TRBJ2-7 TRBV18 NA TGTGCCAGCTCACCCCAGGACTATACCCTCTCCGAGCAGTACTTC CASSPQDYTLSEQYF
NA TRBJ2-1 TRBV7-3 NA TGTGCCAGTGGTCCGGCTAGGGGTGGGAATGAGCAGTTCTTC CASGPARGGNEQFF
NA TRBJ1-5 TRBV30 TRBD1 TGTGCCTGGAGCCCGGGACAGAATAGCAATCAGCCCCAGCATTTT CAWSPGQNSNQPQHF
once TRBJ1-2 TRBV6-5 TRBD1 TGTGCCAGCAGACAAGGACAGGGACGGGACTATGGCTACACCTTC CASRQGQGRDYGYTF